The 5 T cell receptor beta chains below were found in one sample sequenced in a study of regulatory T cells in long-lasting Graves disease (dated by TCRdb to the early 2020s). The library came from multiplex PCR. The sequencing machine was an Illumina HiSeq 4000. TCR beta libraries were built with iRepertoire HTBI primers and Arm-PCR amplification of CDR3 regions. The public reads were quality trimmed at Q25 with fastp and then assembled into clones with MiXCR by TCRdb, keeping productive beta chains. Identical CDR3 protein sequences are pooled into one entry, listed with their most common genes and DNA. The sample table contains 500,000 to 800,000 distinct CDR3 sequences; only one count was recorded for 30% of them. Of the sample, roughly 40% is held by the ten largest clones. This specimen's time point label, per the study, means: persistent/refractory GD, antithyroid drugs over 5 years with positive TRAb. For both TCR sequencing and RNA sequencing, RNA was extracted from PBMCs in TRIzol.

The sequencing here drew on peripheral blood mononuclear cells (PBMCs), taken when the disease was refractory, from a patient treated with antithyroid drugs. These receptors all come from a female donor with Graves disease.

The chain has TRBV27 and TRBJ1-5, with 11 bases identical to TRBD1. CDR1 and CDR2 from the germline V gene are MNHEY and SMNVEV (reference sequence). J gave up 3 bases and V 4 bases, and 5 bases lay outside the gene matches. The CDR3 consists of 16 residues. The CDR3 DNA sequence: TGTGCCAGCAGTTCCCGGACAGGGGGCATCAATCAGCCCCAGCATTTT. Translating gives CASSSRTGGINQPQHF.

J is TRBJ2-6 and V is TRBV6-1; 9 bases match TRBD1. V was clipped by 5 bases and J by 0 bases; unmatched bases: 11. The CDR3 spans 19 residues. Germline V gene sequence: CDR1 MNHNS, CDR2 SASEGT. CDR3 nucleotides: TGTGCCAGCAGTAAAATATCGGGACAGGGAACCTCTGGGGCCAACGTCCTGACTTTC. Protein: CASSKISGQGTSGANVLTF.

This clonotype was observed a few times. V usage is TRBV12-3 or TRBV12-4 and J usage is TRBJ1-5; D is perhaps TRBD1 (6 bases). There are 13 residues in the CDR3. V lost 8 bases and J 0 bases, leaving 8 bases between the germline ends. The CDR3 bases are TGTGCCAGCGCAGGGGATAGCAATCAGCCCCAGCATTTT. It specifies CASAGDSNQPQHF.

This clonotype was picked up a small number of times. The gene calls are TRBV3-1 and TRBJ1-6, with 8 bases matching TRBD1. This CDR3 contains 14 residues. Germline values: CDR1 LGHDT, CDR2 YNNKEL (reference sequence). V was clipped by 1 base and J by 8 bases; unmatched bases: 1. DNA of the CDR3: TGTGCCAGCAGCCAAGGGGACAGGCATTCACCCCTCCACTTT. Protein: CASSQGDRHSPLHF.

This sequence joins TRBV7-9 and TRBJ2-7; TRBD2 matches at 9 bases. With 2 bases clipped from V and 5 bases from J, the junction kept 7 bases outside the gene matches. The germline gives CDR1 SEHNR, CDR2 FQNEAQ (reference sequence). The CDR3 is made up of 15 amino acids. CDR3 coding DNA: TGTGCCAGCAGCTTAAGTAGCGGGAGAGGTAACGAGCAGTACTTC. Protein product: CASSLSSGRGNEQYF.